The present TCR beta chain was sequenced within a study of T cell responses to AZD1222 COVID-19 vaccine. About the study: Second-dose intervals near 4 or 12 weeks were combined. Findings and limits, study-wide: Spike-spanning, vaccine-associated CD4 TCRs were dominant at 160-218 and 743-854. Repertoires were sampled only after the peak T cell response.

Here immunoSEQ multiplex PCR was the method, and the copy in TCRdb shows in-frame clones only, minus some. The table has roughly 130,000 clones, approximately 85% seen once. Regarding this clone: Its target is unknown.

Source: peripheral blood, taken on day 0 of AZD1222 vaccination. The TCR sequence derives from an adult in good health.

This chain's CDR3 is CATSDVGFNSPLHF. The DNA for the CDR3 is TGTGCCACCTCAGACGTGGGTTTTAATTCACCCCTCCACTTT. The chain joins TRBV6-5 to TRBJ1-6; D is unresolved. Trimming stripped 10 bases from V and 6 bases from J, with 16 bases between. CDR3 length: 14 amino acids. CDR1 is MNHEY, CDR2 SVGAGI, per germline.